These T cell receptor beta chains were read from a single sample in a study of control samples from healthy donors and cancer patients. The data were produced by immunoSEQ multiplex PCR, yet TCRdb's version contains in-frame clones alone and is incomplete. The sample shows 90,000 or so clones, 85% to 90% of them seen only once. The sample consisted of blood. The receptors derive from an older woman in good health. Both conserved end residues are part of each CDR3. The D gene is left open where the match is weak. Clone size appears in some rows only: once, few, many, or a class for an expanded clone.

d_call cdr3_length clone_size j_call v_call cdr3_nt cdr3_aa
TRBD1 13 . TRBJ1-5 TRBV10-3 TGTGCCATCAGTGAGCACAGGGGTCAGCCCCAGCATTTT CAISEHRGQPQHF
TRBD2 16 . TRBJ2-2 TRBV3-1/TRBV3-2 TGTGCCAGCAGCAGACTAGCGGGGGGGCTCGCCGGGGAGCTGTTTTTT CASSRLAGGLAGELFF
. 20 . TRBJ2-6 TRBV12-5 TGTGCTAGTGGTCTGATGGAGGGAAGGGCCGCCATCTCTGGGGCCAACGTCCTGACTTTC CASGLMEGRAAISGANVLTF
. 15 . TRBJ2-6 TRBV5-4 TGTGCCAGCAGCTTGACATGGGCGGGGGCCAACGTCCTGACTTTC CASSLTWAGANVLTF
. 15 few TRBJ2-7 TRBV10-3 TGTGCCATCAGTGATTCGACCGGACGACGCTACGAGCAGTACTTC CAISDSTGRRYEQYF
. 16 . TRBJ2-3 TRBV9 TGTGCCAGCAGCTCCAGGTCAGGTCTGATCACAGATACGCAGTATTTT CASSSRSGLITDTQYF
. 14 . TRBJ2-7 TRBV28 TGTGCCAGCAGCCCGCTGAAAAGGGTTGACGAGCAGTACTTC CASSPLKRVDEQYF
. 13 once TRBJ2-5 TRBV7-2 TGTGCCAGCAGCTTAGACTTCCAGGAGACCCAGTACTTC CASSLDFQETQYF
. 15 . TRBJ2-5 TRBV24-1 TGTGCCACCAGTGACCGGACAGGGACTAAAGAGACCCAGTACTTC CATSDRTGTKETQYF
. 16 . TRBJ2-3 TRBV27 TGTGCCAGCAGTATAAACGGGGCCGGGTACACAGATACGCAGTATTTT CASSINGAGYTDTQYF
. 13 . TRBJ1-6 TRBV11-2 TGTGCCAGCAGCTTCCAGCTTAATTCACCCCTCCACTTT CASSFQLNSPLHF
TRBD1 15 . TRBJ1-2 TRBV15 TGTGCCACCAGCTTAGGTTCGGGACAGGCGGCTGGCTACACCTTC CATSLGSGQAAGYTF
. 14 . TRBJ2-7 TRBV6-5 TGTGCCAGCAAGGAGGGCCAAACGAGATACGAGCAGTACTTC CASKEGQTRYEQYF
. 16 . TRBJ2-3 TRBV9 TGTGCCAGCAGCGTAGGGTGGGGGGAACCAGCAGGTACGCAGTATTTT CASSVGWGEPAGTQYF
TRBD1 16 . TRBJ1-5 TRBV28 TGTGCCAGCAGCCCGAGAGGACAGGGCGTCTATCAGCCCCAGCATTTT CASSPRGQGVYQPQHF
TRBD1 15 . TRBJ1-5 TRBV4-3 TGCGCCAGCAGCCAAGGGACAGGGGGAGGACAGCCCCAGCATTTT CASSQGTGGGQPQHF
TRBD2 16 . TRBJ2-2 TRBV5-1 TGCGCCAGCAGCTTGGTCAGCGGGGGGGCCACCGGGGAGCTGTTTTTT CASSLVSGGATGELFF
. 12 . TRBJ1-5 TRBV7-9 TGTGCCAGCAGCTCGTATCTCCAGCCCCAGCATTTT CASSSYLQPQHF
. 12 . TRBJ2-3 TRBV5-1 TGCGCCAGCAGCTTACTAGAGGATACGCAGTATTTT CASSLLEDTQYF
. 17 . TRBJ1-2 TRBV2 TGTGCCAGCAGTGAAACCCTTGGGGCAGGGGTTAACTATGGCTACACCTTC CASSETLGAGVNYGYTF
. 15 . TRBJ1-2 TRBV5-1 TGCGCCAGCAGCTTGGGACAGAGTGCAAACTATGGCTACACCTTC CASSLGQSANYGYTF
. 12 . TRBJ1-1 TRBV28 TGTGCCAGCAGTTTACCCCATTCTGAAGCTTTCTTT CASSLPHSEAFF
TRBD1 15 . TRBJ1-5 TRBV28 TGTGCCACAAACACGCGACAGGGGGCATATCAGCCCCAGCATTTT CATNTRQGAYQPQHF
. 14 . TRBJ1-6 TRBV19 TGTGCCAGTAGCGGGACTCCGAGGGGGTCACCCCTCCACTTT CASSGTPRGSPLHF
TRBD2 12 . TRBJ2-7 TRBV11-2 TGTGCCAGCAGCCCGGGAGGCTACGAGCAGTACTTC CASSPGGYEQYF
TRBD1 17 . TRBJ1-4 TRBV7-9 TGTGCCAGCAGCTTAGCAGGGGGCACCTCAACTAATGAAAAACTGTTTTTT CASSLAGGTSTNEKLFF
TRBD2 13 . TRBJ2-7 TRBV28 TGTGCCAGCAGTTTAGGCGGGGGTTCCGAGCAGTACTTC CASSLGGGSEQYF
. 16 . TRBJ2-1 TRBV7-9 TGTGCCAGCAGCTTAGTGGTGGGGGGGCGATACAATGAGCAGTTCTTC CASSLVVGGRYNEQFF
TRBD1 15 . TRBJ1-4 TRBV5-1 TGCGCCAGCAGCACACAGGGGGCATTTGGTGAAAAACTGTTTTTT CASSTQGAFGEKLFF
TRBD1 16 . TRBJ2-3 TRBV27 TGTGCCAGCAGTTCCCGACAGGGGTTGTTAGGGAATACGCAGTATTTT CASSSRQGLLGNTQYF
TRBD2 16 . TRBJ2-1 TRBV7-3 TGTGCCAGCAGCTTAATGGTAACGGGAGGGCCAAATGAGCAGTTCTTC CASSLMVTGGPNEQFF
. 15 . TRBJ2-3 TRBV9 TGTGCCAGCAGCGTCGGGGGACAGATCACAGATACGCAGTATTTT CASSVGGQITDTQYF
TRBD2 17 . TRBJ2-1 TRBV12-5 TGTGCTAGTGGTTTGGTACTAAGCGGGAGCTCCTACAATGAGCAGTTCTTC CASGLVLSGSSYNEQFF
TRBD2 15 . TRBJ2-1 TRBV9 TGTGCCAGCAGCGTAGCGGGGGGTACCTACAATGAGCAGTTCTTC CASSVAGGTYNEQFF
. 14 once TRBJ2-5 TRBV9 TGTGCCAGCAGCAGCCTCACAGGGTCAGAGACCCAGTACTTC CASSSLTGSETQYF
. 15 . TRBJ2-4 TRBV6-5 TGTGCCAGCAGCCCCCCCGGTTGGGCCAAAAACATTCAGTACTTC CASSPPGWAKNIQYF
. 13 . TRBJ2-3 TRBV10-3 TGTGCCATCAGTGTTAAGAGGGAGGATACGCAGTATTTT CAISVKREDTQYF
. 16 . TRBJ2-1 TRBV21-1 TGTGCCAGCAGCAAAGGTTGTCACTTCCTCGGTGATGAGCAGTTCTTC CASSKGCHFLGDEQFF
TRBD2 14 . TRBJ2-7 TRBV5-4 TGTGCCAGCACCACTAGCGGTAGCTCCTACGAGCAGTACTTC CASTTSGSSYEQYF
TRBD1 14 once TRBJ1-6 TRBV6-5 TGTGCCAGCAGTTTGGACAGGGGGCTTTCACCCCTCCACTTT CASSLDRGLSPLHF
TRBD2 15 . TRBJ2-2 TRBV6-5 TGCGCCGCGGATAGCGGGGAACTGAACACCGGGGAGCTGTTTTTT CAADSGELNTGELFF